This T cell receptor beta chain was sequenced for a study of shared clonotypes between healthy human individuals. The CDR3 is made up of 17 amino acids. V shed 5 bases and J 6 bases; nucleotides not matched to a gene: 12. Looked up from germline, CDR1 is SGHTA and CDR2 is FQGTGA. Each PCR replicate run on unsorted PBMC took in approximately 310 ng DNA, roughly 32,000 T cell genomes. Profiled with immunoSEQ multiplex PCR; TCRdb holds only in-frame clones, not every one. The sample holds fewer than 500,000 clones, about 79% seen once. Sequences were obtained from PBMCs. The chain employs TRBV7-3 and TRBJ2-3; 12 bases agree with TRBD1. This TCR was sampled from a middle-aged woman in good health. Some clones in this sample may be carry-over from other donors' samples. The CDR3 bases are TGTGCCAGCAGCCAGGGTGCCGGGACAGGGGGCGCGGATACGCAGTATTTT. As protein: CASSQGAGTGGADTQYF. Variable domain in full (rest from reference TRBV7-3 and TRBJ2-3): GAGVSQTPSNKVTEKGKYVELRCDPISGHTALYWYRQSLGQGPEFLIYFQGTGAADDSGLPNDRFFAVRPEGSVSTLKIQRTERGDSAVYLCASSQGAGTGGADTQYFGPGTRLTVL.